The 12 T cell receptor beta chains given below trace back to one sample, sequenced in a study of blood T cells in healthy people across ages. It was with a sample-barcoded 5' primer and a J-beta primer mix that a second PCR of roughly 7 to 12 cycles was run. One entry per CDR3 protein results from TCRdb running MiXCR on the 5' RACE reads. The data show about 1.1 million distinct CDR3 sequences, less than 45% seen once. Source material: blood. The receptors were sampled from a man younger than 35 in good health.

Comments on this clonotype: A clone one base away is much larger, so this may be a read error. The chain recombines TRBV12-3 or TRBV12-4 with TRBJ2-4, with 7 bases aligning to TRBD2. The closer fit of TRBJ2-7 to the DNA end suggests the J call may be wrong. The length of the CDR3 is 14 residues. The chain's CDR3 is CASSFASGTYEQYF. The DNA of the CDR3 is TGTGCCAGCAGTTTCGCTAGCGGCACCTACGAGCAGTACTTC.

In this sample, this clonotype turned up once. The rearrangement links TRBV3-1 to TRBJ1-2, with 9 bases that match TRBD1. Per germline, CDR1 LGHDT and CDR2 YNNKEL (reference sequence). V trimming: 3 bases; J trimming: 6 bases; junction bases outside the gene matches: 8. The CDR3 contains 15 residues. The CDR3 reads CASSQLQGAPHGYTF. The CDR3 DNA follows: TGTGCCAGCAGCCAGCTACAGGGGGCGCCCCATGGCTACACCTTC.

This clonotype was picked up many times. V is TRBV27 and J is TRBJ2-5; 7 positions agree with TRBD1. Germline V gene lookup returns CDR1 MNHEY and CDR2 SMNVEV (reference sequence). V lost 2 bases and J lost 1; bases outside the gene matches: 10. The CDR3 is 17 residues long. The CDR3, as DNA: TGTGCCAGCAGTTTAGGTTTGGCAGGGGGTCCCCAAGAGACCCAGTACTTC. Its translation: CASSLGLAGGPQETQYF.

This clonotype was detected only a few times. The junction shows a germline mismatch at one end, possibly a read error. The chain has TRBV29-1 and TRBJ1-2, with TRBD1 as a possible D gene (5 bases). Looked up from germline, CDR1 is SQVTM and CDR2 is ANQGSEA. The length of the CDR3 is 15 residues. CDR3 loop: CSVEDRDSFNYGYTF. In DNA form, the CDR3 reads TGCAGCGTGGAAGACCGGGACTCCTTCAACTATGGCTACACCTTC.

This clonotype was seen a few times. The chain carries TRBV12-3 or TRBV12-4 and TRBJ1-4, with D uncertain. The CDR3 contains 14 residues. Between the trimmed V and J ends, which lost 7 bases and 8 bases, there was a span of 17 bases. CDR3 sequence: CASTSVRRREKLFF. In DNA, the CDR3 is TGTGCCAGCACCAGTGTCCGCCGGCGCGAAAAACTGTTTTTT.

This clonotype was observed a few times. V is TRBV10-3 and J is TRBJ1-1; 8 bases are a match to TRBD1. J gave up 5 bases and V 10 bases, and 6 bases lay outside the gene matches. The CDR3 loop spans 12 amino acids. CDR1 is ENHRY and CDR2 is SYGVKD in the germline V gene. CDR3 residues: CATTGGETEAFF. The DNA of the CDR3 is TGTGCCACCACAGGGGGGGAGACTGAAGCTTTCTTT.

The chain links TRBV18 to TRBJ2-3, with TRBD2 identical over 7 bases. V trimming: 6 bases; J trimming: 3 bases; junction bases outside the gene matches: 9. CDR1 and CDR2 (germline): KGHSH, LQKENI. The CDR3 sequence is 15 residues long. The CDR3 spells CASSPAGTQTDTQYF. The CDR3 nucleotides read TGTGCCAGCTCCCCAGCGGGGACCCAGACAGATACGCAGTATTTT.

CDR3 DNA: TGTGCCAGCAGCTTTAATCAGGGACAGAGCAATCAGCCCCAGCATTTT. Encoded protein: CASSFNQGQSNQPQHF. The gene calls are TRBV5-6 and TRBJ1-5; TRBD1 matches at 7 bases. There are 16 residues in the CDR3. Germline CDR1 and CDR2: SGHDT and YYEEEE. Trimming took 2 bases from V and 1 from J; bases not matched to a gene: 6.

J is TRBJ1-2 and V is TRBV6-5, with a possible D match to TRBD1 (6 bases). CDR1 is MNHEY and CDR2 is SVGAGI in the germline V gene. The CDR3 runs to 14 residues. The V end lost 2 bases, the J end lost 4 bases, and 11 bases lay between the germline ends. The CDR3 region has the DNA TGTGCCAGCAGTTACCGAGGGGGTGGCTATGGCTACACCTTC. Translation: CASSYRGGGYGYTF.

The V and J genes are TRBV28 and TRBJ2-7, with a tentative D call TRBD1 (5 bases). CDR1 is MDHEN and CDR2 is SYDVKM in the germline V gene. Trimming took off 6 bases at V and 4 bases at J, with 22 bases between the two ends. The CDR3 has 16 residues. The DNA of the CDR3 is TGTGCCAGCAGGCCAGGGAATCCTGCGGTGGGTTACGAGCAGTACTTC. It translates to CASRPGNPAVGYEQYF.

V gene TRBV7-2 combines with J gene TRBJ2-5; the D is unclear. Germline lookup yields CDR1 SGHTA and CDR2 FQGNSA. The CDR3 totals 16 residues. V lost 1 base and J lost 2, with 14 bases in between. The CDR3 sequence: CASSLGPALGQETQYF. CDR3 bases: TGTGCCAGCAGCTTAGGGCCGGCACTGGGACAAGAGACCCAGTACTTC.

This chain uses TRBV29-1 with TRBJ1-2; D ambiguous. V was shortened by 0 bases and J by 4 bases, with 12 bases between the two germline ends. The germline CDR1 and CDR2 sequences are SQVTM and ANQGSEA. This CDR3 has 14 amino acids. The CDR3 is CSVEDSSFGYGYTF. The CDR3 coding sequence is TGCAGCGTTGAAGATAGTAGTTTCGGCTATGGCTACACCTTC.